These T cell receptor beta chains were read from a single sample in a study of cytomegalovirus exposure and HLA in healthy donors. Using immunoSEQ multiplex PCR, the repertoire was profiled, and TCRdb retains in-frame clones only, with some absent. The sample carries fewer than 250,000 clones, roughly 80% recorded once. Sequences were obtained from PBMCs. These receptor sequences come from a man aged 25-45 years in good health and CMV-seronegative. Each CDR3 is given with its conserved first and last residue. Fields, in order: CDR3 DNA, CDR3 protein, D gene, V gene, clone size, J gene. A D gene is named only where the DNA matches it firmly. The size of a clone is reported for some rows only, either as once, few or many, or as a class for expanded clones.

TGTGCCAGCAACAGGGCAGGGTGGGAGACCCAGTACTTC | CASNRAGWETQYF | - | TRBV28 | - | TRBJ2-5
TGTGCCAGTAGTATCCACAGGCGAGCCACTGAAGCTTTCTTT | CASSIHRRATEAFF | - | TRBV19 | - | TRBJ1-1
TGTGCCAGCACCCGACAGGGAAGTTTCACTGAAGCTTTCTTT | CASTRQGSFTEAFF | TRBD1 | TRBV7-9 | few | TRBJ1-1
TGCAGCGTTGCGAGTTCCTACAATGAGCAGTTCTTC | CSVASSYNEQFF | - | TRBV29-1 | - | TRBJ2-1
TGCGCCAGCAGCTTGGTCGGGGGGCCCATGAACACTGAAGCTTTCTTT | CASSLVGGPMNTEAFF | - | TRBV5-1 | - | TRBJ1-1
TGTGCCAGTAGGTCACAGGGGTATAGCAATCAGCCCCAGCATTTT | CASRSQGYSNQPQHF | TRBD1 | TRBV19 | - | TRBJ1-5
TGTGCCAGCAGCTCTACTAGCGGGGGGGCCAATGAGCAGTTCTTC | CASSSTSGGANEQFF | TRBD2 | TRBV7-9 | once | TRBJ2-1
TGTGCCAGCAGCTTAGTTCCAGGGCCGCAGGGCATTCAGTACTTC | CASSLVPGPQGIQYF | - | TRBV11-2 | once | TRBJ2-4
TGTGCCAGCAGCTTGAGGGAGGCTGAAGCTTTCTTT | CASSLREAEAFF | - | TRBV5-6 | - | TRBJ1-1
TGTGCCAGCAGCTCTAACCCGGGATCCAGCACAGATACGCAGTATTTT | CASSSNPGSSTDTQYF | - | TRBV7-3 | - | TRBJ2-3
TGCGCCAGCAGCCAAGAGGGGGGGGGCTTGGTAAGCGGGGGTGCCAAAAACATTCAGTACTTC | CASSQEGGGLVSGGAKNIQYF | TRBD2 | TRBV4-3 | - | TRBJ2-4
TGTGCCAGCTCACCGCCTAGGGGGCGAGATTACAATGAGCAGTTCTTC | CASSPPRGRDYNEQFF | TRBD1 | TRBV18 | - | TRBJ2-1
TGCGCCAGCAGCTTTGACGGGACAGACGGAAACACCATATATTTT | CASSFDGTDGNTIYF | TRBD1 | TRBV5-1 | - | TRBJ1-3
TGCGCCAGCAGCTTGCACGGGGGGACCACAGATACGCAGTATTTT | CASSLHGGTTDTQYF | TRBD2 | TRBV5-1 | - | TRBJ2-3
TGTGCCAGCAGCGCTGGGAGGGCCTACGAGCAGTACTTC | CASSAGRAYEQYF | TRBD2 | TRBV13 | - | TRBJ2-7
TGTTCCAGCAGCCCCGGACTAGCGGGGCCGAGCTCCTACGAGCAGTACTTC | CSSSPGLAGPSSYEQYF | TRBD2 | TRBV7-9 | - | TRBJ2-7
TGCGCCAGCAGCCTACCCGGGACAGGACGGGAAAAACTGTTTTTT | CASSLPGTGREKLFF | TRBD1 | TRBV4-1 | - | TRBJ1-4
TGTGCCAGCAGCGTAGGGGCAGGCTCCTACAATGAGCAGTTCTTC | CASSVGAGSYNEQFF | - | TRBV9 | - | TRBJ2-1
TGCAGCGTTGACGGTAGGGGTAGCGGGGTCACAGATACGCAGTATTTT | CSVDGRGSGVTDTQYF | TRBD2 | TRBV29-1 | - | TRBJ2-3
TGCGCCAGCAGCTCTCCTTTAGGGGCTGGGGCCAACGTCCTGACTTTC | CASSSPLGAGANVLTF | - | TRBV5-1 | - | TRBJ2-6